This T cell receptor beta chain came from a study of T cell clusters in autoimmune cytopenias. Looking at the study overall: Healthy donor controls had a mean age of about 57 years and median age of approximately 60 years.

Each sample's input was roughly 250 ng genomic DNA, 30,000 to 45,000 genome equivalents. The V gene's germline CDR1 is MNHEY and CDR2 SVGAGI. This CDR3 comprises 14 residues. Multiplex touch-down PCR amplified TRB using TRB-A and TRB-B pools in one tube. Reprocessing the multiplex PCR reads, TCRdb reports a single entry for every CDR3 protein and omits DNA. Recorded for this sample: 5,200 or so distinct CDR3 sequences. These data also formed part of another study, on T cell repertoires in aging, cancer and after chemotherapy. That publication notes: In healthy donors, age-related TCR diversity loss mainly reflected lost richness.

Input material: peripheral blood. This sequence joins TRBV6-5 and TRBJ1-5; without DNA, the TCRdb call of TRBD1 cannot be checked. The TCR was taken from a human donor in good health. The CDR3 protein is CASSRRGSNQPQHF.